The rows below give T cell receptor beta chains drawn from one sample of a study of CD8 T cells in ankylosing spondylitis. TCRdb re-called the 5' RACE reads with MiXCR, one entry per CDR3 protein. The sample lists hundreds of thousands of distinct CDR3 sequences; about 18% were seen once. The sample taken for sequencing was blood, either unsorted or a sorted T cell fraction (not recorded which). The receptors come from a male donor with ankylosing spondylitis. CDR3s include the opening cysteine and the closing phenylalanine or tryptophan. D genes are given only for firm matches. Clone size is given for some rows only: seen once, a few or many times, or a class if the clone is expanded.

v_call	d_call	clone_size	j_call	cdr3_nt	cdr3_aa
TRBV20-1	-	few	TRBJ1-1	TGCAGTGCTAGAGATCTTGTGGCCACTGAAGCTTTCTTT	CSARDLVATEAFF
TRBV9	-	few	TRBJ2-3	TGTGCCAGCAGCTGGGGAAAAACTAGCACAGATACGCAGTATTTT	CASSWGKTSTDTQYF
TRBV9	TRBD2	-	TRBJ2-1	TGTGCCAGCAGCGTAGAGAACGGGGGGGGATATGAGCAGTTCTTC	CASSVENGGGYEQFF
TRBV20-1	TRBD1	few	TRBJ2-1	TGCAGTGCTAGAGAGTGGAGGACAGGGTTCAATGAGCAGTTCTTC	CSAREWRTGFNEQFF
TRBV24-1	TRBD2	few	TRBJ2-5	TGTGCCACCAGTGATCTCGGACTAGCGGGAGAGACCCAGTACTTC	CATSDLGLAGETQYF
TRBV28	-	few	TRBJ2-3	TGTGCCAGCTGCGAAATTGCAGGGGATGGGGCAGATACGCAGTATTTT	CASCEIAGDGADTQYF
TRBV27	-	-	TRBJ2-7	TGTGCCAGCACCTCCTCCTACGAGCAGTACTTC	CASTSSYEQYF
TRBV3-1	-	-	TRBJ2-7	TGTGCCAGCAGCCAAGATCGCGGTCTAACCCCCTACGAGCAGTACTTC	CASSQDRGLTPYEQYF
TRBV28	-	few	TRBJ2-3	TGTGCCAGCAGCCGACTTTGGGACACCTCACCTTCAAGCACAGATACGCAGTATTTT	CASSRLWDTSPSSTDTQYF
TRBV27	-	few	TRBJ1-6	TGTGCCAGCAGATCAGGGCTGTTTAATTCACCCCTCCACTTT	CASRSGLFNSPLHF
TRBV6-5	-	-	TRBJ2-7	TGTGCCAGCTCAACAGCCTCCTACGAGCAGTACTTC	CASSTASYEQYF
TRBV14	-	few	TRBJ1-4	TGTGCCAGCAGCGACTATGACAGTTGGAAGTTTTTT	CASSDYDSWKFF
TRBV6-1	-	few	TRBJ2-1	TGTGCCAGCAGTCCCTCCGAGGGGTGGGGGGCTTACAATGAGCAGTTCTTC	CASSPSEGWGAYNEQFF
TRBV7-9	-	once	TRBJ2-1	TGTGCCGGTGGACAGAACTACAATGAGCAGTTCTTC	CAGGQNYNEQFF
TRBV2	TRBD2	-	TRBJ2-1	TGTGCCAGCAGTGAACCCGGGACTAGCGGAAATGAGCAGTTCTTC	CASSEPGTSGNEQFF
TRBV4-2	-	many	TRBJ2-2	TGTGCCAGCAGCCCTGACCGGGAGACCACCGGGGAGCTGTTTTTT	CASSPDRETTGELFF